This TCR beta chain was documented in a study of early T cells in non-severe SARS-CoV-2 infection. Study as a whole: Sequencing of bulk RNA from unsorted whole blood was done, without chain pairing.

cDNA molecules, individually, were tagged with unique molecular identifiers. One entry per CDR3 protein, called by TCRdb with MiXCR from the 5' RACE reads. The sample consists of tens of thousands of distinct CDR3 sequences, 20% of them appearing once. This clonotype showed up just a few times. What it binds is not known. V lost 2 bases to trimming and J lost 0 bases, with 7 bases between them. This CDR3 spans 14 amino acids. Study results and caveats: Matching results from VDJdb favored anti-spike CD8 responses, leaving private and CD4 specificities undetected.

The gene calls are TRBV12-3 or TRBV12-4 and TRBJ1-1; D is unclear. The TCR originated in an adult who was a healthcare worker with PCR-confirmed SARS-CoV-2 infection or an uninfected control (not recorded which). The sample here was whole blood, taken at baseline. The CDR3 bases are TGTGCCAGCAGTTTATGGGCAGTGAACACTGAAGCTTTCTTT. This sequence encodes CASSLWAVNTEAFF.